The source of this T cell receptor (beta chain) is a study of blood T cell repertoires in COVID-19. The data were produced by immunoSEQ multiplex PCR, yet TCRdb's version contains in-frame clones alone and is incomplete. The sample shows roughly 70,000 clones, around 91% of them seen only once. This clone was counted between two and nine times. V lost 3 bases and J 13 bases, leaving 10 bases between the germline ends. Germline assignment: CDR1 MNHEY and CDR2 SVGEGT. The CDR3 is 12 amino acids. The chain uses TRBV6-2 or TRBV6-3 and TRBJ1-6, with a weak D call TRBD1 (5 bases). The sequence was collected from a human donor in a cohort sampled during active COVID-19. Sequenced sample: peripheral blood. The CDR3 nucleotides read TGTGCCAGCAGTTATTTCGACAGCCCCCTCCACTTT. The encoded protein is CASSYFDSPLHF.